These T cell receptor beta chains were read from a single sample in a study of cytomegalovirus exposure and HLA in healthy donors. Some clones are missing from TCRdb's copy, which holds only in-frame ones; the method was immunoSEQ multiplex PCR. The table shows under 130,000 clones, with 75% to 85% occurring only once. The sample consisted of PBMCs. These receptors all come from a man between 18 and 29 years old in good health and CMV-seronegative. Each CDR3 is given with its conserved first and last residue. A D gene is named only where the DNA matches it firmly.

d_call	v_call	j_call	cdr3_aa
TRBD2	TRBV19	TRBJ2-7	CATQSSGGSYEQYF
.	TRBV6-5	TRBJ1-1	CASRREVTEAFF
.	TRBV7-2	TRBJ1-2	CASSSGWADGYTF
TRBD2	TRBV4-1	TRBJ2-7	CASSQTSGAPYEQYF
.	TRBV12-2	TRBJ2-1	CASRLGAGTGGVPILYNEQFF
.	TRBV6-6	TRBJ2-1	CASSYLDTAGEQFF
.	TRBV21-1	TRBJ1-5	CASSMDRGPSSCMESNQPQHF
.	TRBV28	TRBJ1-2	CASKEGVNYGYTF
TRBD2	TRBV28	TRBJ2-7	CASIAGSTYEQYF
TRBD1	TRBV10-3	TRBJ2-3	CAMSPGQRPTDTQYF
.	TRBV6-1	TRBJ1-2	CASSEQTGRANGYTF
.	TRBV6-5	TRBJ1-2	CASSYGQPNYGYTF
.	TRBV7-6	TRBJ2-3	CASSPYRVEYSDTQYF
TRBD1	TRBV6-6	TRBJ1-1	CASSYLGQAEEAFF
.	TRBV12-5	TRBJ1-1	CASEENTEAFF
TRBD2	TRBV11-3	TRBJ2-7	CASSSTSAREQYF
.	TRBV6-1	TRBJ1-2	CASTLGRGANYGYTF
TRBD1	TRBV7-6	TRBJ2-2	CASSSVRGRTGELFF
TRBD2	TRBV15	TRBJ2-7	CATSGGRAYEQYF
TRBD1	TRBV6-5	TRBJ2-3	CASSDGQGGTDTQYF
.	TRBV7-6	TRBJ2-2	CASSLVSEAGELFF
TRBD1	TRBV7-2	TRBJ1-5	CASSYPGTGGGRQPQHF